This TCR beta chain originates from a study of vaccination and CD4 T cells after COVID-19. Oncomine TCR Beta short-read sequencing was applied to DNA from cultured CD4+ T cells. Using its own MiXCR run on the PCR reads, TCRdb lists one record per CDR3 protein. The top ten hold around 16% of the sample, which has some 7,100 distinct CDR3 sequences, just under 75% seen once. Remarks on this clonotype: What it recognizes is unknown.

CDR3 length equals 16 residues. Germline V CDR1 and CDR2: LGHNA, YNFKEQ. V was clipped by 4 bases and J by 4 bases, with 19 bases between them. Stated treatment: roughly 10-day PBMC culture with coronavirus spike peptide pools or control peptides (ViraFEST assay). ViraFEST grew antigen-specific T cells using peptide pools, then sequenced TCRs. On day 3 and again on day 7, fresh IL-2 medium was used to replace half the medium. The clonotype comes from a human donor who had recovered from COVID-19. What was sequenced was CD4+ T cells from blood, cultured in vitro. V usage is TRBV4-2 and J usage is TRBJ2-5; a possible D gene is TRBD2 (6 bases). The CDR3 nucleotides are TGTGCCAGCAGCCGGAGTGTATACGGGAGCGGAGAGACCCAGTACTTC. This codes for CASSRSVYGSGETQYF.